This passage covers 3 T cell receptor beta chains from one sample sequenced in a study of Graves' ophthalmopathy and Graves' hyperthyroidism. Using RNA transcripts, the TCR beta CDR3 regions were amplified. First-round RT-PCR with HTBI primers preceded a second-round multiplex PCR. TCRdb ran MiXCR on the multiplex PCR reads and lists one entry per CDR3 protein. The sample has 350,000 to 450,000 distinct CDR3 sequences, about 16% seen once; the top ten hold around 1.6%. Sequences were obtained from peripheral blood. Source of these receptors: a woman under 30 with Graves' ophthalmopathy.

The chain combines TRBV12-3 or TRBV12-4 with TRBJ1-1, with 7 bases aligning to TRBD1. J was trimmed by 6 bases and V by 5 bases; bases with no gene match: 18. The CDR3 has 17 residues. The CDR3 loop is CASSPPQGPGGLSEAFF. In nucleotides, the CDR3 is TGTGCCAGCAGTCCCCCACAGGGGCCAGGAGGGCTATCTGAAGCTTTCTTT.

This clonotype was observed at least ten times. The chain couples TRBV13 to TRBJ2-2; D is uncertain. The CDR3 consists of 12 residues. With 10 bases removed from V and 5 bases from J, the gap between germline ends came to 11 bases. CDR1 is PRHDT, CDR2 FYEKMQ, per germline (reference sequence). DNA for the CDR3: TGTGCCACCCCCGATCGAACCGGGGAGCTGTTTTTT. It translates to CATPDRTGELFF.

This clonotype was seen at least ten times. The CDR3 spells CSVEGNFQETQYF. The CDR3 DNA reads as TGCAGCGTTGAAGGGAACTTCCAAGAGACCCAGTACTTC. The chain has TRBV29-1 and TRBJ2-5; D gene uncertain. The CDR3 loop spans 13 amino acids. Germline CDR1 is SQVTM and CDR2 is ANQGSEA. The V gene lost 1 base and the J gene lost 1 base, with 7 bases spanning the gap.